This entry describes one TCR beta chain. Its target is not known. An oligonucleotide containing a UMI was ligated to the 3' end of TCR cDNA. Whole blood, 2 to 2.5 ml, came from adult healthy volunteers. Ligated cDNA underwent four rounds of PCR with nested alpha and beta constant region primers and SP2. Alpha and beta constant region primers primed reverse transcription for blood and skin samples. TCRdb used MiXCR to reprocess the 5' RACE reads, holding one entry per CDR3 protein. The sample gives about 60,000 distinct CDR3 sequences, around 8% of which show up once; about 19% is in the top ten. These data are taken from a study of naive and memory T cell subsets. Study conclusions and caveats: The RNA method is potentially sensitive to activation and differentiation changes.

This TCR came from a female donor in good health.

As DNA, the CDR3 is TGCAGTGCTCTCAGTCTAGCGGGGTACCAAGAGACCCAGTACTTC. Amino acid sequence: CSALSLAGYQETQYF. The rearrangement links TRBV20-1 to TRBJ2-5; 9 bases match TRBD2. V was clipped by 5 bases and J by 0 bases; unmatched bases: 7. Germline V CDR1 and CDR2: DFQATT, SNEGSKA (reference sequence). This CDR3 is built from 15 residues.